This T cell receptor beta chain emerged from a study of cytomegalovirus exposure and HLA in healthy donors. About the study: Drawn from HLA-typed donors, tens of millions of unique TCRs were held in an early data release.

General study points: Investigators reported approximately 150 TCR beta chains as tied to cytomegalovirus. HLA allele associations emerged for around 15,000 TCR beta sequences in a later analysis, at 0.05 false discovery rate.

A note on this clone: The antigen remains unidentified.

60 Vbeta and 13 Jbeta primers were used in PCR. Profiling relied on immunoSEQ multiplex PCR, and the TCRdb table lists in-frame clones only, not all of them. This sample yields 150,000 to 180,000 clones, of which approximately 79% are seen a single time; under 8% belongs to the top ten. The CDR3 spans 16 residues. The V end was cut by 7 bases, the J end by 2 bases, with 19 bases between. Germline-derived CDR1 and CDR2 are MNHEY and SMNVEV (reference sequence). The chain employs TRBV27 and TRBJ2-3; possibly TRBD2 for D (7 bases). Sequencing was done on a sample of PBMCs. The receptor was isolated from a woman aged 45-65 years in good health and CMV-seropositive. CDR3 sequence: CASNREGGGATDTQYF. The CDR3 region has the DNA TGTGCCAGCAACCGAGAGGGGGGGGGCGCCACAGATACGCAGTATTTT.